Following are 14 T cell receptor beta chains from one sample sequenced in a study of regulatory T cells in long-lasting Graves disease. Time point indicated: persistent/refractory GD, antithyroid drugs over 5 years with positive TRAb. There was RNA extracted from PBMCs, and the TCR library was made from it. Arm-PCR of CDR3 regions and iRepertoire HTBI primers were the basis on which TCR beta libraries were built. From the multiplex PCR reads, TCRdb called clonotypes with MiXCR, one entry per CDR3 protein. The data hold fewer than 450,000 distinct CDR3 sequences, with about 20% observed a single time. The specimen comprised peripheral blood mononuclear cells (PBMCs), sampled when the disease was refractory, from a patient treated with antithyroid drugs. These TCRs come from a female donor with Graves disease.

This clonotype was observed a handful of times. The chain recombines TRBV7-9 with TRBJ1-2, with 7 bases fitting TRBD1. Trimming at V came to 0 bases and at J to 4 bases, leaving 5 bases not matched to a gene. CDR3 length: 15 residues. Germline V gives CDR1 SEHNR, CDR2 FQNEAQ (reference sequence). The CDR3 sequence is CASSLADRSAYGYTF. As DNA, the CDR3 is TGTGCCAGCAGCTTAGCGGACAGGTCGGCCTATGGCTACACCTTC.

This clonotype was observed many times. V usage is TRBV3-1 and J usage is TRBJ1-1; 9 bases line up with TRBD1. The length of the CDR3 is 14 residues. The V gene's germline CDR1 is LGHDT and CDR2 YNNKEL (reference sequence). V lost 4 bases to trimming and J lost 0 bases; unmatched junction nucleotides: 0. DNA of the CDR3: TGTGCCAGCAGCCGGACAGGGGTGAACACTGAAGCTTTCTTT. It specifies CASSRTGVNTEAFF.

This clonotype occurred many times. The V and J genes are TRBV29-1 and TRBJ2-5; 11 bases are a match to TRBD2. Germline values: CDR1 SQVTM, CDR2 ANQGSEA. The CDR3 spans 16 residues. Losses at the gene ends were 2 bases for V and 5 bases for J; bases not matched to a gene: 10. The DNA for the CDR3 is TGCAGCGTTGAAAGGGGACTAGCGGCCCTCCGCGAGACCCAGTACTTC. It specifies CSVERGLAALRETQYF.

This chain joins TRBV10-3 and TRBJ2-1; possible D gene TRBD2, 6 bases. This CDR3 region has 12 residues. Per the germline V gene, CDR1 is ENHRY and CDR2 is SYGVKD. V was cut by 4 bases and J by 7 bases, with 8 bases left in between. The CDR3 here is CAISVGGNEQFF. CDR3 DNA sequence: TGTGCCATCAGTGTGGGGGGTAATGAGCAGTTCTTC.

The V and J genes are TRBV4-1 and TRBJ2-2; perhaps TRBD1 as D (6 bases). Germline V gene lookup returns CDR1 MGHRA and CDR2 YSYEKL. This CDR3 is 16 amino acids long. The V end was cut by 0 bases, the J end by 6 bases, with 14 bases between. The CDR3 nucleotides read TGCGCCAGCAGCCAAGAAGTAGGGGGATGGTCCGGGGAGCTGTTTTTT. It yields the protein CASSQEVGGWSGELFF.

The chain recombines TRBV5-4 with TRBJ1-2; D perhaps matches TRBD1 (5 bases). The germline gives CDR1 SGHNT, CDR2 YYREEE (reference sequence). The CDR3 is made up of 15 amino acids. Trimming removed 0 bases from V and 4 bases from J, with 13 bases in between. CDR3 sequence reads: CASSLEGRGGYGYTF. DNA for the CDR3: TGTGCCAGCAGCTTGGAAGGGCGCGGGGGCTATGGCTACACCTTC.

V usage is TRBV29-1 and J usage is TRBJ1-1, with TRBD1 as a possible D gene (6 bases). CDR3 length equals 15 residues. CDR1 is SQVTM, CDR2 ANQGSEA, per germline. V was clipped by 3 bases and J by 0 bases, with 14 bases between them. The CDR3 loop is CSVEATGSVNTEAFF. The CDR3 coding sequence is TGCAGCGTTGAGGCAACAGGGTCGGTGAACACTGAAGCTTTCTTT.

Points on this clonotype: A read error is the likely source, as a far larger clone sits one nucleotide away. The chain employs TRBV2 and TRBJ2-7; 10 nucleotides align to TRBD1. V lost 6 bases to trimming and J lost 9 bases; unmatched junction nucleotides: 11. CDR1 and CDR2 (germline): SNHLY, FYNNEI. The CDR3 runs to 14 residues. The CDR3 here is CASSFDRGRGGQYF. The CDR3, as DNA: TGTGCCAGCAGCTTCGACAGGGGGCGAGGGGGGCAGTACTTC.

The V and J genes are TRBV7-3 and TRBJ2-1, with 13 bases that match TRBD2. The germline CDR1 and CDR2 sequences are SGHTA and FQGTGA. The trim removed 5 bases at V and 12 bases at J, leaving 7 bases unmatched. This CDR3 has 14 residues. The CDR3, as DNA: TGTGCCAGCAGCGCGGGGACTAGCGGGAACGGGCAGTTCTTC. Translation: CASSAGTSGNGQFF. Together with reference TRBV7-3 and TRBJ2-1, the CDR3 gives the full variable domain: GAGVSQTPSNKVTEKGKYVELRCDPISGHTALYWYRQSLGQGPEFLIYFQGTGAADDSGLPNDRFFAVRPEGSVSTLKIQRTERGDSAVYLCASSAGTSGNGQFFGPGTRLTVL.

This clonotype was recorded many times. The gene calls are TRBV7-3 and TRBJ2-5; 8 bases agree with TRBD1. Germline loops: CDR1 SGHTA, CDR2 FQGTGA. V lost 3 bases to trimming and J lost 0 bases; unmatched junction nucleotides: 24. This CDR3 is 22 amino acids long. The CDR3 here is CASSFLPKSKDRVASDQETQYF. CDR3 nucleotide sequence: TGTGCCAGCAGCTTTCTCCCGAAATCTAAGGACAGGGTGGCTAGCGACCAAGAGACCCAGTACTTC. Complete variable domain (other parts from reference TRBV7-3 and TRBJ2-5): GAGVSQTPSNKVTEKGKYVELRCDPISGHTALYWYRQSLGQGPEFLIYFQGTGAADDSGLPNDRFFAVRPEGSVSTLKIQRTERGDSAVYLCASSFLPKSKDRVASDQETQYFGPGTRLLVL.

The V call is TRBV29-1, the J call TRBJ1-5; D is uncertain. V lost 7 bases to trimming and J lost 2 bases, with 18 bases between them. Germline CDR1 SQVTM, CDR2 ANQGSEA. CDR3 length equals 15 residues. The CDR3 region is CSATLSGYGNQPQHF. CDR3 nucleotides: TGCAGCGCCACCCTGTCAGGCTACGGCAATCAGCCCCAGCATTTT.

This clonotype was counted between two and nine times. The chain couples TRBV6-5 to TRBJ2-5, with 10 bases fitting TRBD2. The CDR3 contains 14 residues. Germline V gene lookup returns CDR1 MNHEY and CDR2 SVGAGI. V lost 2 bases, J lost 8 bases, and 5 bases stayed unmatched. CDR3 sequence: CASSYGGTSETQYF. CDR3 nucleotides: TGTGCCAGCAGTTACGGAGGGACTAGCGAAACCCAGTACTTC.

There are many counts of this clonotype. The V gene is TRBV10-2, the J gene TRBJ1-2, with D perhaps TRBD1 (5 bases). The CDR3 loop spans 14 amino acids. CDR1 is WSHSY, CDR2 SAAADI, per germline. With 3 bases removed from V and 10 bases from J, the gap between germline ends came to 18 bases. This CDR3 reads CASSEPGGQYLYTF. CDR3 sequence (DNA): TGCGCCAGCAGTGAACCCGGCGGACAATACCTCTACACCTTC.

This clonotype was counted ten times or more. V is TRBV2 and J is TRBJ1-2, with 10 bases fitting TRBD1. V lost 8 bases and J lost 3; bases outside the gene matches: 12. Per germline, CDR1 SNHLY and CDR2 FYNNEI. This CDR3 comprises 16 residues. The CDR3 bases are TGTGCCAGCTCCCCTACTTGGACAGGGGGAGACTATGGCTACACCTTC. Its translation: CASSPTWTGGDYGYTF.